The sequence of this TCR beta chain was determined in a study of sequential checkpoint blockade in melanoma. General study findings and limits: Mutational load did not correlate with tumor T-cell fraction or clonality. In arm A, pretreatment tumor clonality was associated with response.

The repertoire was sequenced with immunoSEQ multiplex PCR; TCRdb's copy has only in-frame clones and lacks some. Seen here are 40,000 or so clones, over 30% observed once, and the top ten hold roughly 1.5%. This CDR3 has 16 residues. V dropped 6 bases and J dropped 2; count of bases not matched to a gene: 11. Germline V gene lookup returns CDR1 KGHSH and CDR2 LQKENI. On this clone itself: Its antigen remains unknown.

Treatment given: randomized to nivolumab then ipilimumab (arm A) or the reverse (arm B). V usage is TRBV18 and J usage is TRBJ2-3, with 7 bases aligning to TRBD1. The origin of this receptor is a human donor with melanoma. This material consisted of tumor tissue (inferred from file names), taken from a patient given nivolumab and ipilimumab in sequence. The CDR3 bases are TGTGCCAGCTCTCTCGGGACAGCTTATTCCACAGATACGCAGTATTTT. Amino acid sequence: CASSLGTAYSTDTQYF.